This TCR beta chain comes out of a study of T-cell memory formation after mild COVID-19. Study in general: Largely donor-specific sequence clusters came from two donors.

Study-level results: CD4+ bias marked clones expanding day 15 to 37, unlike balanced contracting clones.

5'RACE with constant-segment primers yielded barcoded, UMI-tagged TCR alpha and TCR beta cDNA libraries. MiXCR was run by TCRdb on the 5' RACE reads, yielding one entry per CDR3 protein. The repertoire includes about 44,000 distinct CDR3 sequences, roughly 7% of them detected once, and approximately 0.8% sits in the top ten. Germline CDR1 reads SGHTA; CDR2 reads FQGNSA. Trimming removed 2 bases at V and 3 bases at J, with 15 bases between. The CDR3 covers 16 residues. This clonotype was detected many times. Antigen: not known. V is TRBV7-2 and J is TRBJ2-3; D may be TRBD2 (7 bases). The clonotype was recovered from an adult who had mild COVID-19 (a few samples of this study predate the infection). Cell type and time point are not known. The source material was PBMCs or a T cell subset sorted from them (not recorded which). The CDR3: CASSLHAGAGTDTQYF. Here the CDR3 DNA reads TGTGCCAGCAGCTTACACGCGGGGGCGGGAACAGATACGCAGTATTTT.